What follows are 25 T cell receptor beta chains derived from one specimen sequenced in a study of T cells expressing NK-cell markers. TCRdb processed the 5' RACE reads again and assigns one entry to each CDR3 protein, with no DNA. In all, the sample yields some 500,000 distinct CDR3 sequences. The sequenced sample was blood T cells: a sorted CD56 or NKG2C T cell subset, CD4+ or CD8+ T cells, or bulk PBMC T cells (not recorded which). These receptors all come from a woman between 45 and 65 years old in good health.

The CDR3 region is CASSSSFGANVLTF. The chain has TRBV6-5 and TRBJ2-6. The germline CDR1 and CDR2 sequences are MNHEY and SVGAGI. The CDR3 totals 14 residues.

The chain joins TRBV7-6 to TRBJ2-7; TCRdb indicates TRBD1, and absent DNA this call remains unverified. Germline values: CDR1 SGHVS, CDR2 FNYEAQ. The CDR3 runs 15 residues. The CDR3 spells CASSPGRGWGYEQYF.

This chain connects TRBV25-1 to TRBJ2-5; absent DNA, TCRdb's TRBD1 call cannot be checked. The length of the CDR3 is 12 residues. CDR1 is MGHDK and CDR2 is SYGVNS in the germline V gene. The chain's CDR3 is CASGAGTQTQYF.

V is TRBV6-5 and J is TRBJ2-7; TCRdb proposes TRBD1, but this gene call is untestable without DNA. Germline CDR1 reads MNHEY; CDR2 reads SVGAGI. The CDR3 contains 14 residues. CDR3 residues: CASTSQGVSYEQYF.

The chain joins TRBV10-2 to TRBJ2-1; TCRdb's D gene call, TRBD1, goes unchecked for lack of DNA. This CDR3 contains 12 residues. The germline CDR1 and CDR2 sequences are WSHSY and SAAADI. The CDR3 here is CASRGGDNEQFF.

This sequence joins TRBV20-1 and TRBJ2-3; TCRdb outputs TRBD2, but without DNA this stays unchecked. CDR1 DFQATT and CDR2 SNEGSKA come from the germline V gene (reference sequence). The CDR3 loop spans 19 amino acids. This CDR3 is CSAPAGGARFRTSTDTQYF.

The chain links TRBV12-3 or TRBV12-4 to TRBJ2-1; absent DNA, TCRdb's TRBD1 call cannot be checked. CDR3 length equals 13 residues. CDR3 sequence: CASSLKQEHEQFF.

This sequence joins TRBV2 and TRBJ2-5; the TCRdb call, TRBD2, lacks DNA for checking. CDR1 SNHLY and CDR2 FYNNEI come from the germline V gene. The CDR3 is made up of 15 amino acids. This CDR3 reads CASSEGSRTLETQYF.

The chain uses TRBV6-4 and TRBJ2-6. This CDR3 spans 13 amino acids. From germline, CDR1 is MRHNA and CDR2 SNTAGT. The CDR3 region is CASMPTGANVLTF.

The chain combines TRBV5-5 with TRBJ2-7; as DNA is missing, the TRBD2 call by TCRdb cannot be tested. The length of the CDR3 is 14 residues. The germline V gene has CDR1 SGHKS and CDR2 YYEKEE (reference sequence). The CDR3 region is CASSLPGGLYEQYF.

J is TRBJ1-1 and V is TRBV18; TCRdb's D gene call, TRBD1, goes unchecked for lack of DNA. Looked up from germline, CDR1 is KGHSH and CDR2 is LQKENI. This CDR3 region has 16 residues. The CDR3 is CASSPLRQGVGTEAFF.

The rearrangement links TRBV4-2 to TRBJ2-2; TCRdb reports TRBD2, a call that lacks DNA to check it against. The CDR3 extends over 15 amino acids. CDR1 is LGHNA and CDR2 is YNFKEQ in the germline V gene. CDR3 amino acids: CASSRVAEDTGELFF.

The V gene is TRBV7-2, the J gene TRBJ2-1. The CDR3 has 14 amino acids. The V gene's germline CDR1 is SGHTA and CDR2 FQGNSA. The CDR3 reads CASSLLQAGNEQFF.

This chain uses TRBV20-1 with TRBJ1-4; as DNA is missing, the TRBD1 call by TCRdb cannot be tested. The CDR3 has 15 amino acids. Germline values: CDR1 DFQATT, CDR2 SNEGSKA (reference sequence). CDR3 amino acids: CSAQGTGTGYEKLFF.

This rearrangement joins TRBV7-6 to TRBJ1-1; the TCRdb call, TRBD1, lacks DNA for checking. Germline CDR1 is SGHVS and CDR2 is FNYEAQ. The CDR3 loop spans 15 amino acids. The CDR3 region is CASSLGDGVGTEAFF.

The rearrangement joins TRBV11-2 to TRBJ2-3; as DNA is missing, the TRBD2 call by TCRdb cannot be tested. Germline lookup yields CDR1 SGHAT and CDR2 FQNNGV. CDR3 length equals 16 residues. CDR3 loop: CASSNKTSGRSDTQYF.

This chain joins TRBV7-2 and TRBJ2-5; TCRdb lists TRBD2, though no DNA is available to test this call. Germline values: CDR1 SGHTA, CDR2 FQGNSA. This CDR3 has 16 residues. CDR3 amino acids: CASSSLGGLILGTQYF.

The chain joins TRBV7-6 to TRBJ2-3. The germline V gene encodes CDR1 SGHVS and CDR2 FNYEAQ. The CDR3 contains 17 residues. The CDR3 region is CASSFSGSMGSTDTQYF.

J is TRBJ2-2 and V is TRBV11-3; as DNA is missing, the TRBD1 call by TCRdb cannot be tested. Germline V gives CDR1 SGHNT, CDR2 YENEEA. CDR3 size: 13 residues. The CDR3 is CASSPNPGGELFF. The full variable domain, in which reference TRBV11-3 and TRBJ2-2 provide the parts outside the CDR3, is EAGVVQSPRYKIIEKKQPVAFWCNPISGHNTLYWYLQNLGQGPELLIRYENEEAVDDSQLPKDRFSAERLKGVDSTLKIQPAELGDSAVYLCASSPNPGGELFFGEGSRLTVL.

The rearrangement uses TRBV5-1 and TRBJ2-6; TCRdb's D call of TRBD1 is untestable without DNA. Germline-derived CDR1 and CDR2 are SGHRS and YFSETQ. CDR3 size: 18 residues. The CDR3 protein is CASRFSGTGISGANVLTF. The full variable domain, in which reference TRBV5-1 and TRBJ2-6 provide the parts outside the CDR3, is KAGVTQTPRYLIKTRGQQVTLSCSPISGHRSVSWYQQTPGQGLQFLFEYFSETQRNKGNFPGRFSGRQFSNSRSEMNVSTLELGDSALYLCASRFSGTGISGANVLTFGAGSRLTVL.

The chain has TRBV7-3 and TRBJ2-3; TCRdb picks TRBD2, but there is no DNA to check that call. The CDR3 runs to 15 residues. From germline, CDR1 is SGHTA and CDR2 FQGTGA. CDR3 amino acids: CASSSVGTSSDTQYF.

CDR3 sequence reads: CASSSRRTGELFF. This sequence joins TRBV6-2 or TRBV6-3 and TRBJ2-2. The CDR3 runs 13 residues. Germline V gene lookup returns CDR1 MNHEY and CDR2 SVGEGT.

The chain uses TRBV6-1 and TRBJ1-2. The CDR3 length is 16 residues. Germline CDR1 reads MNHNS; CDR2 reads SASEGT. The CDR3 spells CASSEGSVWRGYGYTF.

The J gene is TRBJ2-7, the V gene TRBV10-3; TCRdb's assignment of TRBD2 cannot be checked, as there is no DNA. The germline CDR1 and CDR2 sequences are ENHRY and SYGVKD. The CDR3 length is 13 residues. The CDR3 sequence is CAVLAGGDYEQYF.

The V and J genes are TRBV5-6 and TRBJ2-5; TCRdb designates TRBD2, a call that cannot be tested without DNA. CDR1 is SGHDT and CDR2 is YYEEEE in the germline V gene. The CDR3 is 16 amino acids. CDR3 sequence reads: CASSLLLAGGRETQYF.